The next 25 T cell receptor beta chains were all read from a single sample in a study of CD8+CD57+ T cells in acquired aplastic anemia. Profiling of TCR beta VDJ combinations and CDR3 sequences used genomic DNA as template. MiXCR was run by TCRdb on the reads, yielding one entry per CDR3 protein. Among around 250,000 distinct CDR3 sequences, roughly 50% were seen once, and the ten largest hold 8%. The material sequenced was sorted CD4+, CD8+, or CD8+CD57+ T cells (not recorded which) from PBMCs. The receptors derive from a human donor with severe aplastic anemia or a healthy control (not recorded which).

This rearrangement joins TRBV3-1 to TRBJ2-3; TRBD2 agrees at 11 bases. V lost 5 bases, J lost 0 bases, and 10 bases stayed unmatched. The CDR3 sequence is 18 residues long. CDR1 LGHDT and CDR2 YNNKEL come from the germline V gene (reference sequence). CDR3 DNA: TGTGCCAGCAGCGTAAGCCCCCGACTAGCGGGGAGCACAGATACGCAGTATTTT. Translated, it gives CASSVSPRLAGSTDTQYF.

This clonotype is a singleton in its sample. The chain combines TRBV4-3 with TRBJ1-6, with 9 nucleotides matching TRBD1. This CDR3 spans 16 amino acids. From germline, CDR1 is LGHNA and CDR2 YSLEER. V dropped 0 bases and J dropped 6; count of bases not matched to a gene: 3. CDR3 in DNA: TGCGCCAGCAGCCAAGAAGGGACAGGGAGTAATTCACCCCTCCACTTT. Protein product: CASSQEGTGSNSPLHF.

This clonotype was counted ten times or more. This rearrangement joins TRBV20-1 to TRBJ1-3; D not resolved. Germline assignment: CDR1 DFQATT and CDR2 SNEGSKA (reference sequence). The V and J ends lost 7 bases and 4 bases respectively, with 8 bases between them. CDR3 size: 11 residues. CDR3 residues: CSVGWGNTIYF. The CDR3 DNA reads as TGCAGTGTCGGCTGGGGAAACACCATATATTTT.

This clonotype was detected a few times. The chain joins TRBV19 to TRBJ2-3; 7 bases map to TRBD2. Germline values: CDR1 LNHDA, CDR2 SQIVND (reference sequence). The CDR3 extends over 15 amino acids. The trim removed 3 bases at V and 6 bases at J, leaving 9 bases unmatched. This chain's CDR3 is CASSMSTGGVDTQYF. The CDR3 bases are TGTGCCAGTAGTATGTCGACGGGAGGAGTGGATACGCAGTATTTT.

The chain joins TRBV7-9 to TRBJ1-1; D perhaps matches TRBD1 (6 bases). Germline V gene sequence: CDR1 SEHNR, CDR2 FQNEAQ (reference sequence). Trimming took 5 bases from V and 7 from J, leaving 17 bases between them. The length of the CDR3 is 14 residues. CDR3 sequence (DNA): TGTGCCAGCAGCCAACTACAGGGAACTAATGAAGCTTTCTTT. Residues: CASSQLQGTNEAFF.

The chain combines TRBV25-1 with TRBJ1-6; D unclear. V was cut by 2 bases and J by 7 bases, with 12 bases left in between. This CDR3 has 15 amino acids. Germline CDR1 reads MGHDK; CDR2 reads SYGVNS. CDR3 nucleotides: TGTGCCAGCAGTGAACCCCTCGGACCGAATTCACCCCTCCACTTT. Its translation is CASSEPLGPNSPLHF.

The chain has TRBV7-6 and TRBJ2-7; 7 positions agree with TRBD1. Germline V CDR1 and CDR2: SGHVS, FNYEAQ. Trimming at V came to 5 bases and at J to 4 bases, leaving 8 bases not matched to a gene. The CDR3 length is 14 residues. As DNA, the CDR3 is TGTGCCAGCAGCCCGGACAGGACCTTTTACGAGCAGTACTTC. Amino acid sequence: CASSPDRTFYEQYF.

A note on this clonotype: Since no conserved phenylalanine or tryptophan closes the CDR3, a read error is the likely cause. This chain connects TRBV9 to TRBJ2-3; 13 bases map to TRBD2. With V trimmed by 3 bases and J by 1 base, 2 bases remained unmatched. Germline loops: CDR1 SGDLS, CDR2 YYNGEE. The CDR3 covers 16 residues. The CDR3 sequence: CASSATSGGGTDTQYS. The CDR3 DNA sequence: TGTGCCAGCAGCGCAACTAGCGGGGGGGGCACAGATACGCAGTATTCT.

This clonotype appeared many times. This chain uses TRBV20-1 with TRBJ2-2, with TRBD2 identical over 7 bases. Germline values: CDR1 DFQATT, CDR2 SNEGSKA (reference sequence). Trimming removed 0 bases from V and 10 bases from J; junction bases left unmatched: 2. CDR3 size: 12 residues. The CDR3, as DNA: TGCAGTGCTAGAGATGGGGGGGTGGAGCTGTTTTTT. This translates into CSARDGGVELFF.

CDR3 protein: CASSPSTGPYGYTF. The CDR3 nucleotides are TGTGCCAGCAGCCCCTCGACAGGGCCCTATGGCTACACCTTC. This chain connects TRBV7-2 to TRBJ1-2; 7 nucleotides line up with TRBD1. V gave up 5 bases and J gave up 4 bases; unmatched junction bases: 7. The length of the CDR3 is 14 residues. Germline V lookup: CDR1 SGHTA, CDR2 FQGNSA.

This clonotype has at least ten counts. J is TRBJ1-1 and V is TRBV29-1; D is undetermined. The V end was cut by 7 bases, the J end by 4 bases, with 19 bases between. The germline CDR1 and CDR2 sequences are SQVTM and ANQGSEA. CDR3 length: 14 residues. CDR3 coding DNA: TGCAGCGCTCGATCAACCCGGGCGAGCACTGAAGCTTTCTTT. Translated: CSARSTRASTEAFF.

J is TRBJ1-6 and V is TRBV19, with 7 bases fitting TRBD1. V lost 4 bases to trimming and J lost 6 bases; unmatched junction nucleotides: 6. The CDR3 has 15 residues. The germline V gene has CDR1 LNHDA and CDR2 SQIVND (reference sequence). The CDR3 region is CASSNSGGPNSPLHF. In nucleotides, the CDR3 is TGTGCCAGTAGTAACTCAGGGGGACCTAATTCACCCCTCCACTTT.

This clonotype was observed at least ten times. The gene calls are TRBV5-8 and TRBJ1-2; D might be TRBD1 (5 bases). The CDR3 has 15 residues. Trimming left V 4 bases short and J 8 bases short, with 21 bases between. Germline V gene lookup returns CDR1 SGHTS and CDR2 YDEGEE. For the CDR3, the DNA is TGTGCCAGCAGCCCCCTGGTGTGGGGCGGCGAAGGCTACACCTTC. Amino acid sequence: CASSPLVWGGEGYTF. Full variable domain (outside the CDR3, taken from reference TRBV5-8 and TRBJ1-2): EAGVTQSPTHLIKTRGQQATLRCSPISGHTSVYWYQQALGLGLQFLLWYDEGEERNRGNFPPRFSGRQFPNYSSELNVNALELEDSALYLCASSPLVWGGEGYTFGSGTRLTVV.

Many counts were recorded for this clonotype. J is TRBJ1-5 and V is TRBV4-3, with D hard to call. CDR3 length: 15 amino acids. CDR1 and CDR2 from the germline V gene are LGHNA and YSLEER. V shed 0 bases and J shed 7 bases, with 13 bases lying between them. DNA of the CDR3: TGCGCCAGCAGCCAAGATTTAGCAGGAGGCCAGCCCCAGCATTTT. It specifies CASSQDLAGGQPQHF.

The gene calls are TRBV19 and TRBJ1-5, with 9 bases lining up with TRBD1. Germline V gene data show CDR1 as LNHDA and CDR2 as SQIVND (reference sequence). This CDR3 region has 19 residues. The J segment lost 4 bases and the V segment lost 5 bases, leaving 18 bases of the junction unmatched. Written as DNA, the CDR3 is TGTGCCAGTAGTGTAAGAACTACTAGGCCGACAGGGGGAAATCAGCCCCAGCATTTT. Amino acids: CASSVRTTRPTGGNQPQHF. Complete variable domain (other parts from reference TRBV19 and TRBJ1-5): DGGITQSPKYLFRKEGQNVTLSCEQNLNHDAMYWYRQDPGQGLRLIYYSQIVNDFQKGDIAEGYSVSREKKESFPLTVTSAQKNPTAFYLCASSVRTTRPTGGNQPQHFGDGTRLSIL.

J is TRBJ2-1 and V is TRBV9; D is uncertain. Trimming pared 0 bases from V and 9 bases from J, leaving 13 bases between. The CDR3 sequence is 14 residues long. Germline lookup yields CDR1 SGDLS and CDR2 YYNGEE. The CDR3 sequence: CASSVDVSSPEQFF. The CDR3, as DNA: TGTGCCAGCAGCGTAGATGTTAGCTCCCCTGAGCAGTTCTTC.

Written as DNA, the CDR3 is TGTGCCAGCAGATTCGACTTAGGAGAAAAACTGTTTTTT. It codes for CASRFDLGEKLFF. The chain carries TRBV6-1 and TRBJ1-4, with D hard to call. Germline CDR1 and CDR2: MNHNS and SASEGT. The CDR3 totals 13 residues. The V and J ends lost 6 bases and 8 bases respectively, with 13 bases between them.

The chain is built from TRBV20-1 and TRBJ1-6; TRBD1 matches 8 bases. V was clipped by 3 bases and J by 10 bases; unmatched bases: 8. This CDR3 has 14 residues. The germline V gene encodes CDR1 DFQATT and CDR2 SNEGSKA (reference sequence). The CDR3 DNA sequence: TGCAGTGCTAGCGGGACAGGCGGGGCCTCACCCCTCCACTTT. This sequence encodes CSASGTGGASPLHF.

The table lists this clonotype with many counts. The genes are TRBV6-1 and TRBJ1-6; D is unresolved. The CDR3 loop spans 16 amino acids. With 8 bases removed from V and 2 bases from J, the gap between germline ends came to 16 bases. The V gene's germline CDR1 is MNHNS and CDR2 SASEGT. The CDR3 nucleotides read TGTGCCAGCGAAGAGGGCAGGCTAACCTATAATTCACCCCTCCACTTT. This codes for CASEEGRLTYNSPLHF.

This clonotype was recorded a few times. This sequence joins TRBV7-3 and TRBJ1-1, with 8 bases aligning to TRBD1. The CDR3 has 14 residues. Germline-derived CDR1 and CDR2 are SGHTA and FQGTGA. The V and J ends lost 2 bases and 1 base, in that order; junction bases with no gene match: 0. In DNA form, the CDR3 reads TGTGCCAGCAGCTTAGACAGGGGGAACACTGAAGCTTTCTTT. It yields the protein CASSLDRGNTEAFF.

The chain links TRBV7-2 to TRBJ1-4; D call uncertain. The CDR3 has 14 amino acids. V was pared by 2 bases and J by 8 bases, with 12 bases between. Germline V CDR1 and CDR2: SGHTA, FQGNSA. CDR3 protein: CASSLQDIREKLFF. The DNA of the CDR3 is TGTGCCAGCAGCTTACAGGATATAAGGGAAAAACTGTTTTTT. Together with reference TRBV7-2 and TRBJ1-4, the CDR3 gives the full variable domain: GAGVSQSPSNKVTEKGKDVELRCDPISGHTALYWYRQSLGQGLEFLIYFQGNSAPDKSGLPSDRFSAERTGGSVSTLTIQRTQQEDSAVYLCASSLQDIREKLFFGSGTQLSVL.

This clonotype was found a few times. The chain combines TRBV27 with TRBJ2-1; D could derive from TRBD1 or TRBD2 (5 bases each). The CDR3 consists of 14 residues. V was trimmed by 5 bases and J by 7 bases, leaving 15 bases between them. Germline V gene sequence: CDR1 MNHEY, CDR2 SMNVEV (reference sequence). CDR3 nucleotide sequence: TGTGCCAGCAGTGCAGGGACCCCGTCGAATGAGCAGTTCTTC. Translation gives CASSAGTPSNEQFF.

The V and J genes are TRBV11-2 and TRBJ2-2; 12 positions match TRBD2. J was trimmed by 4 bases and V by 3 bases; bases with no gene match: 9. The CDR3 is made up of 18 amino acids. Germline V gene lookup returns CDR1 SGHAT and CDR2 FQNNGV. The CDR3 spells CASSFGRLAGDPTGELFF. CDR3 in DNA: TGTGCCAGCAGCTTTGGTCGACTAGCGGGGGACCCCACCGGGGAGCTGTTTTTT.

This clonotype was seen at least ten times. The chain joins TRBV14 to TRBJ2-5, with D possibly being TRBD2 (6 bases). The CDR3 is 17 residues long. CDR1 is SGHDN, CDR2 FVKESK, per germline. Trimming took off 0 bases at V and 5 bases at J, with 19 bases between the two ends. CDR3 in DNA: TGTGCCAGCAGCCAAGATCGAGGTAGCGGTGTAGGGGAGACCCAGTACTTC. Protein: CASSQDRGSGVGETQYF. Filled out from reference TRBV14 and TRBJ2-5, the complete variable domain reads EAGVTQFPSHSVIEKGQTVTLRCDPISGHDNLYWYRRVMGKEIKFLLHFVKESKQDESGMPNNRFLAERTGGTYSTLKVQPAELEDSGVYFCASSQDRGSGVGETQYFGPGTRLLVL.

This clonotype was counted many times. J is TRBJ1-2 and V is TRBV28, with TRBD1 identical over 7 bases. Germline V gene sequence: CDR1 MDHEN, CDR2 SYDVKM. J lost 3 bases, V lost 5 bases, and 9 bases had no gene match. The CDR3 extends over 15 amino acids. The CDR3 nucleotides are TGTGCCAGCAGTCTCCTTGACAGGGAAGACTATGGCTACACCTTC. The encoded protein is CASSLLDREDYGYTF.